The clone carrying this T cell receptor (beta chain) has just a few counts. This sample stems from a study of OX40 agonist ivuxolimab in advanced cancers. V shed 2 bases and J shed 1 base, with 14 bases lying between them. The V gene's germline CDR1 is SQVTM and CDR2 ANQGSEA. This CDR3 contains 15 residues. Method: immunoSEQ multiplex PCR; TCRdb's copy keeps in-frame clones and lacks some. The table includes 49,000 or so clones, roughly nine tenths detected once. This sequence joins TRBV29-1 and TRBJ2-5, with D tentatively TRBD1 (6 bases). The sequence was collected from an adult with an advanced solid tumor such as melanoma, head and neck, liver or kidney cancer. This sample comprised CD4+ or CD8+ T cells sorted from blood, obtained in a trial of the OX40 agonist ivuxolimab. The CDR3 DNA reads as TGCAGCGTTGAAACCCCAGGGGAACCCCAAGAGACCCAGTACTTC. Translating gives CSVETPGEPQETQYF.